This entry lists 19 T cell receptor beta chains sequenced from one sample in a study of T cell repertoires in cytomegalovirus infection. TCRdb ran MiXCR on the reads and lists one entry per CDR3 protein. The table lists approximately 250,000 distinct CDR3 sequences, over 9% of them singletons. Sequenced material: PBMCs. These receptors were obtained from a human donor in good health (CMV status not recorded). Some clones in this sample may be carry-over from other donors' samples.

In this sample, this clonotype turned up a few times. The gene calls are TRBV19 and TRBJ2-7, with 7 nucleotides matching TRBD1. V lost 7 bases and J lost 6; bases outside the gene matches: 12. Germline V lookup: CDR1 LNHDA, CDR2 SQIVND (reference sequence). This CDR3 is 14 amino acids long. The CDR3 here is CASTPTGYQGEQYF. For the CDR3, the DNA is TGTGCCAGTACCCCGACAGGGTACCAGGGCGAGCAGTACTTC. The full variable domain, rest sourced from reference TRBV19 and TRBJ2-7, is DGGITQSPKYLFRKEGQNVTLSCEQNLNHDAMYWYRQDPGQGLRLIYYSQIVNDFQKGDIAEGYSVSREKKESFPLTVTSAQKNPTAFYLCASTPTGYQGEQYFGPGTRLTVT.

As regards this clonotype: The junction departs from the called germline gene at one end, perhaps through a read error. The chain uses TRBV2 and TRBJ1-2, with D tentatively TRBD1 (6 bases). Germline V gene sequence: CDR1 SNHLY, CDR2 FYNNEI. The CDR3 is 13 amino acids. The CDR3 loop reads CTSSGQSSYGYTF. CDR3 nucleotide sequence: TGTACCAGCAGTGGACAGTCCAGCTATGGCTACACCTTC.

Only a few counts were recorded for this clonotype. CDR3 nucleotides: TGTGCCAGTAGTAGGCCAGGGGCCTACGAGCAGTACTTC. It codes for CASSRPGAYEQYF. J is TRBJ2-7 and V is TRBV19, with a weak D call TRBD1 (6 bases). Trimming removed 4 bases at V and 2 bases at J, with 9 bases between. Per germline, CDR1 LNHDA and CDR2 SQIVND (reference sequence). The CDR3 has 13 residues.

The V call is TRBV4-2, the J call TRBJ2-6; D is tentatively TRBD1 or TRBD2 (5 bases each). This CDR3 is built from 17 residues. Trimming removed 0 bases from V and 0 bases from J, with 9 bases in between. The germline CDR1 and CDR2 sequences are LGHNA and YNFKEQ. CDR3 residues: CASSQEGVGSGANVLTF. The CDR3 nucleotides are TGTGCCAGCAGCCAAGAGGGGGTAGGCTCTGGGGCCAACGTCCTGACTTTC.

CDR3 nucleotide sequence: TGCAGCGTTAACGTCCGGGACAGGGACACAGATACGCAGTATTTT. Translating gives CSVNVRDRDTDTQYF. The chain carries TRBV29-1 and TRBJ2-3; 9 bases are shared with TRBD1. CDR1 is SQVTM, CDR2 ANQGSEA, per germline. Trimming removed 5 bases from V and 2 bases from J; junction bases left unmatched: 8. The CDR3 covers 15 residues.

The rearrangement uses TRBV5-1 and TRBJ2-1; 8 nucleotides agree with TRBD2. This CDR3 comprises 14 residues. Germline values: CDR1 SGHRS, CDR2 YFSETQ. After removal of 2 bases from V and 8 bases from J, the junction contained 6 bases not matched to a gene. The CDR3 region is CASSLAGALDEQFF. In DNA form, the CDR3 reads TGCGCCAGCAGCTTAGCGGGGGCCCTCGATGAGCAGTTCTTC.

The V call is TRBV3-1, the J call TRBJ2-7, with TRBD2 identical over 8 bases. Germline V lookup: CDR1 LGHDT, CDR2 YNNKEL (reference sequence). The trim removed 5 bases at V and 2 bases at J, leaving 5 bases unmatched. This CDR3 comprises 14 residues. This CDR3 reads CASSFRGGTYEQYF. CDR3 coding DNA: TGTGCCAGCAGCTTCCGGGGGGGGACCTACGAGCAGTACTTC.

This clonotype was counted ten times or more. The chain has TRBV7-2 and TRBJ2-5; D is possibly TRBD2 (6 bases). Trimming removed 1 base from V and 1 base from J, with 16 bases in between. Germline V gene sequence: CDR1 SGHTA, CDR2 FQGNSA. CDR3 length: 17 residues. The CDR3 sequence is CASSLGWDSLAQETQYF. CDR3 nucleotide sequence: TGTGCCAGCAGCTTAGGGTGGGACTCCCTTGCCCAAGAGACCCAGTACTTC. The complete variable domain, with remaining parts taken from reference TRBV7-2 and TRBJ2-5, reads GAGVSQSPSNKVTEKGKDVELRCDPISGHTALYWYRQSLGQGLEFLIYFQGNSAPDKSGLPSDRFSAERTGGSVSTLTIQRTQQEDSAVYLCASSLGWDSLAQETQYFGPGTRLLVL.

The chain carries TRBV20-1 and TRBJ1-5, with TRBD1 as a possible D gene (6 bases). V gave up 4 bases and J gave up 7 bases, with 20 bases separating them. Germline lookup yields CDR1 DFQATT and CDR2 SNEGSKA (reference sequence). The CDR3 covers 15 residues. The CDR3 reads CSATADRPAGQPQHF. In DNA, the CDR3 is TGCAGTGCTACCGCCGACAGGCCCGCTGGACAGCCCCAGCATTTT.

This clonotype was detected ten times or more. The CDR3 bases are TGTGCCAGCAGCTTTCGGCAGAACCCCATGGGCAATCAGCCCCAGCATTTT. Its protein product is CASSFRQNPMGNQPQHF. The chain is built from TRBV7-2 and TRBJ1-5, with no clear D. With 3 bases removed from V and 2 bases from J, the gap between germline ends came to 17 bases. There are 17 residues in the CDR3. CDR1 and CDR2 (germline): SGHTA, FQGNSA.

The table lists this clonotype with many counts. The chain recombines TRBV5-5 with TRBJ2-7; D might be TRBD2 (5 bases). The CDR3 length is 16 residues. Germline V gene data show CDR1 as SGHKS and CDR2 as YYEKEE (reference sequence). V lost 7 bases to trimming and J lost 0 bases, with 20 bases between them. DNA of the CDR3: TGTGCCAGCTCTCCGACCCTACTAGTGCTCTCCTACGAGCAGTACTTC. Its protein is CASSPTLLVLSYEQYF.

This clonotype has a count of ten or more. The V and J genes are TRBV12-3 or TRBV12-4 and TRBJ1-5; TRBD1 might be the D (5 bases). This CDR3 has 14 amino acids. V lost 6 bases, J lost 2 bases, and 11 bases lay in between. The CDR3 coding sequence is TGTGCCAGCAGACTCGGGGGGGGCAATCAGCCCCAGCATTTT. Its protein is CASRLGGGNQPQHF.

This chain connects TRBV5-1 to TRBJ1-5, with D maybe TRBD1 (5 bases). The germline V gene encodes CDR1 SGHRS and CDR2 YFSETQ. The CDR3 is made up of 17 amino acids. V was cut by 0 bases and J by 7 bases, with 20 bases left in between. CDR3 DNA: TGCGCCAGCAGCTTGGATCAGGGAGGGTCCGTAGGACAGCCCCAGCATTTT. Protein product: CASSLDQGGSVGQPQHF.

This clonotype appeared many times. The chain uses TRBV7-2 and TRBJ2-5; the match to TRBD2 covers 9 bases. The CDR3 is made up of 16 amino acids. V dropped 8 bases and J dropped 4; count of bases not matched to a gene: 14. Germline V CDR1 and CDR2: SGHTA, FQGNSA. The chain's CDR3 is CASLAGGPGRGETQYF. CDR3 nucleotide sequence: TGTGCCAGCCTCGCGGGGGGGCCGGGGAGAGGAGAGACCCAGTACTTC. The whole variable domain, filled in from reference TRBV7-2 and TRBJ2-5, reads GAGVSQSPSNKVTEKGKDVELRCDPISGHTALYWYRQSLGQGLEFLIYFQGNSAPDKSGLPSDRFSAERTGGSVSTLTIQRTQQEDSAVYLCASLAGGPGRGETQYFGPGTRLLVL.

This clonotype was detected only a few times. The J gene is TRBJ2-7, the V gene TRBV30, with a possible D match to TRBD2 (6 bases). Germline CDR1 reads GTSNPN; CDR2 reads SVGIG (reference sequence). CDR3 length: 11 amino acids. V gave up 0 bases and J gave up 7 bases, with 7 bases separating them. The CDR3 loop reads CAWSVGGEQYF. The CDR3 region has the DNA TGTGCCTGGAGTGTCGGGGGAGAGCAGTACTTC.

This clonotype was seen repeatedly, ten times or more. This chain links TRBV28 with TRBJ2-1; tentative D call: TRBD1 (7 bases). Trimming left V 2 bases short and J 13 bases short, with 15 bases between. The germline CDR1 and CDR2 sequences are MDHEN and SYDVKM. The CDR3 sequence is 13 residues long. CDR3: CASSLRGTARQFF. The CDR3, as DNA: TGTGCCAGCAGTTTACGCGGGACAGCTCGTCAGTTCTTC.

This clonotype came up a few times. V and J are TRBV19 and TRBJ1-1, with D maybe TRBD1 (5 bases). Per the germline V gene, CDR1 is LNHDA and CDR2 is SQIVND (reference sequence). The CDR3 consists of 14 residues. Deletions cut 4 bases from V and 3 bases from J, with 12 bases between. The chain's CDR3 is CASSTGRQYTEAFF. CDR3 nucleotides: TGTGCCAGTAGTACGGGACGGCAATACACTGAAGCTTTCTTT.

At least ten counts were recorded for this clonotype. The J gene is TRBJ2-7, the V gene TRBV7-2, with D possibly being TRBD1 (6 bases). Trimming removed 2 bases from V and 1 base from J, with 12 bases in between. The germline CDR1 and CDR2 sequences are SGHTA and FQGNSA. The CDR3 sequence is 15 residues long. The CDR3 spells CASSLKFRGSYEQYF. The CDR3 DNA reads TGTGCCAGCAGCTTAAAATTTAGGGGGTCCTACGAGCAGTACTTC.

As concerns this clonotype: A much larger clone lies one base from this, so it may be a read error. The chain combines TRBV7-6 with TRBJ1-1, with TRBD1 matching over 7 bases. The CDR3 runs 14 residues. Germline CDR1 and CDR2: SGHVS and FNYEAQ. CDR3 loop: CASSPGQVKTEAFF. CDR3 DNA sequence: TGTGCCAGCAGCCCCGGACAGGTGAAAACTGAAGCTTTCTTT.